The clone carrying this TCR beta chain was seen a single time. The source of the sample is a study of blood T cell repertoires in COVID-19. About the study: COVID-19 samples from acute and convalescent phases originated in the United States, Italy and Spain. T cells, B-cell-depleted T cells, or PBMCs provided the cDNA or gDNA that served as material.

Germline V gene sequence: CDR1 WSHSY, CDR2 SAAADI. V lost 7 bases and J lost 4, with 14 bases in between. CDR3 length: 13 amino acids. Authors' methods: Estimation of nucleated cell counts relied on the amplification of reference gene primers. Profiled with immunoSEQ multiplex PCR; TCRdb holds only in-frame clones, not every one. That table gives V, J and clone size, and the DNA gave D and trimming. The sample lists some 280,000 clones; 85% were seen once. The chain uses TRBV10-2 and TRBJ2-7; D gene unclear. Sequencing was performed on peripheral blood. The TCR sequence derives from a woman between 45 and 65 years old with active or convalescent COVID-19. CDR3 loop: CASIAQLEYEQYF. The CDR3 DNA is TGCGCCAGCATTGCCCAACTCGAATACGAGCAGTACTTC.